Listed here are 19 T cell receptor beta chains from one sample, sequenced in a study of T cells in Graves' hyperthyroidism and ophthalmopathy. Amplification targeted TCR beta CDR3 regions from RNA transcripts. HTBI primers were used for first-round RT-PCR of the TCR CDR3. TCRdb re-called the multiplex PCR reads through MiXCR, storing one row per CDR3 protein. This table has hundreds of thousands of distinct CDR3 sequences, 20% to 25% appearing once. Sequencing was performed on blood. All receptors derive from a woman aged 70-85 years with Graves' ophthalmopathy.

This chain joins TRBV29-1 and TRBJ1-5; 11 bases agree with TRBD1. V was clipped by 6 bases and J by 4 bases; unmatched bases: 5. CDR1 is SQVTM and CDR2 is ANQGSEA in the germline V gene. The CDR3 totals 14 residues. DNA for the CDR3: TGCAGCGTCAGGGACAGGGGGAATAATCAGCCCCAGCATTTT. It codes for CSVRDRGNNQPQHF. The entire variable domain, with the rest obtained from reference TRBV29-1 and TRBJ1-5, is as follows: SAVISQKPSRDICQRGTSLTIQCQVDSQVTMMFWYRQQPGQSLTLIATANQGSEATYESGFVIDKFPISRPNLTFSTLTVSNMSPEDSSIYLCSVRDRGNNQPQHFGDGTRLSIL.

This clonotype was picked up a small number of times. This rearrangement joins TRBV20-1 to TRBJ1-5; maybe TRBD1 (6 bases). V lost 6 bases, J lost 6 bases, and 18 bases lay in between. In germline, CDR1 is DFQATT, CDR2 SNEGSKA (reference sequence). The CDR3 covers 14 residues. The chain's CDR3 is CSATTGTSSQPQHF. DNA for the CDR3: TGCAGTGCAACAACCGGGACATCTAGTCAGCCCCAGCATTTT.

This clonotype has at least ten counts. The chain joins TRBV7-2 to TRBJ2-1; D may match TRBD1 or TRBD2 (6 bases each). The germline gives CDR1 SGHTA, CDR2 FQGNSA. The CDR3 sequence is 14 residues long. Trimming cost V 6 bases and J 8 bases, with 17 bases left between them. The CDR3 protein is CASRRGGSLHEQFF. The CDR3 coding sequence is TGTGCCAGCAGGAGAGGGGGGTCGCTACATGAGCAGTTCTTC. Full variable domain (outside the CDR3, taken from reference TRBV7-2 and TRBJ2-1): GAGVSQSPSNKVTEKGKDVELRCDPISGHTALYWYRQSLGQGLEFLIYFQGNSAPDKSGLPSDRFSAERTGGSVSTLTIQRTQQEDSAVYLCASRRGGSLHEQFFGPGTRLTVL.

The V call is TRBV6-1, the J call TRBJ1-5; D remains unclear. Trimming took off 3 bases at V and 5 bases at J, with 8 bases between the two ends. This CDR3 contains 13 residues. Looked up from germline, CDR1 is MNHNS and CDR2 is SASEGT. The CDR3 is CASSEGSYQPQHF. The DNA for the CDR3 is TGTGCCAGCAGTGAGGGGTCCTATCAGCCCCAGCATTTT.

This clonotype was counted a few times. The genes are TRBV12-3 or TRBV12-4 and TRBJ1-2, with D uncertain. This CDR3 region has 12 residues. Trimming removed 7 bases from V and 5 bases from J, with 11 bases in between. The CDR3 region is CASNGMTYGYTF. In nucleotides, the CDR3 is TGTGCCAGCAATGGGATGACGTATGGCTACACCTTC.

The chain employs TRBV2 and TRBJ2-3; 8 bases are shared with TRBD2. The CDR3 loop spans 15 amino acids. Trimming removed 6 bases from V and 6 bases from J; junction bases left unmatched: 11. Germline-derived CDR1 and CDR2 are SNHLY and FYNNEI. The CDR3: CASRRAGGGADTQYF. The CDR3 coding sequence is TGTGCCAGCAGACGGGCGGGAGGAGGCGCGGATACGCAGTATTTT.

This clonotype was recorded many times. The J gene is TRBJ2-5, the V gene TRBV20-1; possibly TRBD2 for D (6 bases). V gave up 2 bases and J gave up 5 bases, with 12 bases separating them. The germline gives CDR1 DFQATT, CDR2 SNEGSKA (reference sequence). The CDR3 consists of 13 residues. The CDR3 nucleotides read TGCAGTGCTAGATATCCCGGAGGGGAGACCCAGTACTTC. Translation gives CSARYPGGETQYF.

This sequence joins TRBV5-1 and TRBJ2-3; TRBD1 aligns across 7 bases. The germline gives CDR1 SGHRS, CDR2 YFSETQ. Trimming at V came to 3 bases and at J to 2 bases, leaving 3 bases not matched to a gene. The CDR3 is 14 residues long. Here the CDR3 reads CASSSTGNTDTQYF. CDR3 nucleotides: TGCGCCAGCAGCTCGACAGGGAACACAGATACGCAGTATTTT.

This clonotype has at least ten counts. The rearrangement joins TRBV28 to TRBJ2-4; D gene uncertain. This CDR3 has 13 residues. V lost 3 bases, J lost 6 bases, and 9 bases lay in between. CDR1 and CDR2 from the germline V gene are MDHEN and SYDVKM. The CDR3 here is CASSLDRLNIQYF. DNA for the CDR3: TGTGCCAGCAGTTTGGACCGTCTAAACATTCAGTACTTC.

The rearrangement links TRBV6-1 to TRBJ1-6; maybe TRBD1 (6 bases). Trimming left V 2 bases short and J 0 bases short, with 8 bases between. This CDR3 is 16 amino acids long. The germline V gene has CDR1 MNHNS and CDR2 SASEGT. Written as DNA, the CDR3 is TGTGCCAGCAGTGAAACAGGGAGCTCCTATAATTCACCCCTCCACTTT. Its translation is CASSETGSSYNSPLHF.

This clonotype was seen ten or more times. This rearrangement joins TRBV3-1 to TRBJ1-1; TRBD1 might be the D (5 bases). This CDR3 contains 14 residues. Trimming cost V 5 bases and J 1 base, with 11 bases left between them. The germline V gene encodes CDR1 LGHDT and CDR2 YNNKEL (reference sequence). CDR3 nucleotides: TGTGCCAGCAGCTCCAGGGAAGGGAACACTGAAGCTTTCTTT. This encodes CASSSREGNTEAFF.

The V and J genes are TRBV2 and TRBJ2-7, with TRBD1 matching over 8 bases. Trimming cost V 9 bases and J 1 base; bases outside gene matches: 8. CDR1 and CDR2 from the germline V gene are SNHLY and FYNNEI. The CDR3 extends over 14 amino acids. This CDR3 reads CASLRGLYSYEQYF. The CDR3 coding sequence is TGTGCCAGTCTCAGGGGGCTTTATTCCTACGAGCAGTACTTC.

This clonotype was counted only a few times. This chain uses TRBV7-2 with TRBJ1-1; 8 bases match TRBD1. V was pared by 8 bases and J by 0 bases, with 8 bases of the junction left unmatched. This CDR3 is built from 15 residues. The germline V gene has CDR1 SGHTA and CDR2 FQGNSA. This chain's CDR3 is CASRNRGNMNTEAFF. The CDR3 region has the DNA TGTGCCAGCCGAAACAGGGGGAACATGAACACTGAAGCTTTCTTT.

The CDR3 loop is CAWRARVIAFF. The CDR3 bases are TGTGCCTGGAGGGCAAGGGTTATAGCTTTCTTT. This chain uses TRBV30 with TRBJ1-1; no clear D. Between the trimmed V and J ends, which lost 3 bases and 10 bases, there was a span of 12 bases. Germline V gives CDR1 GTSNPN, CDR2 SVGIG (reference sequence). The CDR3 contains 11 residues.

The chain has TRBV20-1 and TRBJ1-1; no clear D gene. This CDR3 has 13 amino acids. CDR1 is DFQATT, CDR2 SNEGSKA, per germline (reference sequence). V was shortened by 3 bases and J by 1 base, with 9 bases between the two germline ends. The CDR3 bases are TGCAGTGCTAGCCTCATCAGGAACACTGAAGCTTTCTTT. It codes for CSASLIRNTEAFF.

This clonotype was recorded a few times. This chain connects TRBV29-1 to TRBJ2-3, with D maybe TRBD1 (5 bases). The CDR3 has 12 residues. Per germline, CDR1 SQVTM and CDR2 ANQGSEA. V was clipped by 6 bases and J by 4 bases, with 11 bases between them. The chain's CDR3 is CSVVTGPDTQYF. CDR3 in DNA: TGCAGCGTCGTTACAGGACCAGATACGCAGTATTTT.

This clonotype has just a few counts. J is TRBJ2-3 and V is TRBV7-6; D remains unclear. Germline CDR1 SGHVS, CDR2 FNYEAQ. The CDR3 has 13 amino acids. Between the trimmed V and J ends, which lost 6 bases and 2 bases, there was a span of 9 bases. CDR3 protein: CASSLRDTDTQYF. CDR3 DNA sequence: TGTGCCAGCAGTTTAAGGGACACAGATACGCAGTATTTT. Full variable domain (missing parts from reference TRBV7-6 and TRBJ2-3): GAGVSQSPRYKVTKRGQDVALRCDPISGHVSLYWYRQALGQGPEFLTYFNYEAQQDKSGLPNDRFSAERPEGSISTLTIQRTEQRDSAMYRCASSLRDTDTQYFGPGTRLTVL.

V is TRBV5-6 and J is TRBJ1-1; tentatively, D is TRBD1 (6 bases). The CDR3 is 14 residues long. Germline V gene data show CDR1 as SGHDT and CDR2 as YYEEEE. Between the trimmed V and J ends, which lost 3 bases and 9 bases, there was a span of 18 bases. CDR3 region: CASSYGQPPRKAFF. DNA of the CDR3: TGTGCCAGCAGCTACGGACAGCCTCCGAGGAAAGCTTTCTTT. Looking up the rest from reference TRBV5-6 and TRBJ1-1 gives the full variable domain: DAGVTQSPTHLIKTRGQQVTLRCSPKSGHDTVSWYQQALGQGPQFIFQYYEEEERQRGNFPDRFSGHQFPNYSSELNVNALLLGDSALYLCASSYGQPPRKAFFGQGTRLTVV.

This clonotype has more than one count but fewer than ten. The chain is built from TRBV7-9 and TRBJ2-7; a possible D gene is TRBD2 (5 bases). V lost 1 base to trimming and J lost 7 bases, with 14 bases between them. The CDR3 contains 14 residues. Germline CDR1 and CDR2: SEHNR and FQNEAQ (reference sequence). CDR3 in DNA: TGTGCCAGCAGCTTAGGCCGGGAAAAAGGGGAGCAGTACTTC. Its translation is CASSLGREKGEQYF.